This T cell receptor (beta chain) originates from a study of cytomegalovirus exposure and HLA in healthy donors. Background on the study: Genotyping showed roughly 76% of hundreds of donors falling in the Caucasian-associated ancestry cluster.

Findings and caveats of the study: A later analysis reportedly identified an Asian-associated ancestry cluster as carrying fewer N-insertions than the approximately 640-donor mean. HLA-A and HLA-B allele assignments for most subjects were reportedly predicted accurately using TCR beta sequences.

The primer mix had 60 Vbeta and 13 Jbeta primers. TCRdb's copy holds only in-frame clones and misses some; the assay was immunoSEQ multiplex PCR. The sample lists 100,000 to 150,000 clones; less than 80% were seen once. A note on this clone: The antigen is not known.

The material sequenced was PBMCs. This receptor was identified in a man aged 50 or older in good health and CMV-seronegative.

CDR3 DNA: TGTGCCAGCAGTGAAGCGGGCTCCTATGGCTACACCTTC. Translating it yields CASSEAGSYGYTF. The V call is TRBV2, the J call TRBJ1-2, with no clear D. The CDR3 has 13 amino acids. Germline V gene data show CDR1 as SNHLY and CDR2 as FYNNEI. V was cut by 0 bases and J by 4 bases, with 6 bases left in between.